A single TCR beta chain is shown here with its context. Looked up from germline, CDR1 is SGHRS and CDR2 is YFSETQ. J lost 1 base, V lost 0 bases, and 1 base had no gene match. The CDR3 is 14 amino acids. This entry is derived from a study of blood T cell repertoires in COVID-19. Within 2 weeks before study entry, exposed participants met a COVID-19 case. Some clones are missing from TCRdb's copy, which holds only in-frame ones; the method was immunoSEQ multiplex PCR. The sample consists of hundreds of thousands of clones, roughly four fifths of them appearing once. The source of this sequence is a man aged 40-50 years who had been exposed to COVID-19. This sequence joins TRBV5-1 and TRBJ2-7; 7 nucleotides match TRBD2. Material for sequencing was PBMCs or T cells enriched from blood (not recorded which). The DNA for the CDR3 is TGCGCCAGCAGCTTGGACGGGGGGTCCTACGAGCAGTACTTC. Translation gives CASSLDGGSYEQYF.